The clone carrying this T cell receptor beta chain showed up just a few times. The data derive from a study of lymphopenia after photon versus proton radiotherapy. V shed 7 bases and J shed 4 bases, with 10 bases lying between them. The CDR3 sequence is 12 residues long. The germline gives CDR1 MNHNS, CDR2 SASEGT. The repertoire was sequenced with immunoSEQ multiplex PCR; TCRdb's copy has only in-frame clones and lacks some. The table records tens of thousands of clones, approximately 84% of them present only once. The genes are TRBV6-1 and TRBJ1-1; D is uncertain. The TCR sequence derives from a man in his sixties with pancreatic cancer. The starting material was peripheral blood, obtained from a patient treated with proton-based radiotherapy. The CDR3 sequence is CASNTGSTEAFF. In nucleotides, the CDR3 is TGTGCCAGCAACACGGGGAGCACTGAAGCTTTCTTT.